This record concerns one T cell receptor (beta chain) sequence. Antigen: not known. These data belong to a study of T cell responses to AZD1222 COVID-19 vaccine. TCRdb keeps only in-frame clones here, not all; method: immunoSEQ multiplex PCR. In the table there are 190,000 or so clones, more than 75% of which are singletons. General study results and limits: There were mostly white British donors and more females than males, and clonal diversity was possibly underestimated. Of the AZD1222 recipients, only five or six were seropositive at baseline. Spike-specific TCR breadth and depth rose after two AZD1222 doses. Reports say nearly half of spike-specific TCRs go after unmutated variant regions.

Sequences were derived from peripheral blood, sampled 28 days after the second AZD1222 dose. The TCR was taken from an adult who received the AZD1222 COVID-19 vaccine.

DNA of the CDR3: TGTGCCAGCACGCAGGGCTACGAGCAGTACTTC. Protein product: CASTQGYEQYF. The chain couples TRBV27 to TRBJ2-7, with a tentative D call TRBD1 (5 bases). Germline V gene sequence: CDR1 MNHEY, CDR2 SMNVEV (reference sequence). The CDR3 extends over 11 amino acids. V was pared by 7 bases and J by 3 bases, with 7 bases between.